This T cell receptor (beta chain) was captured by sequencing in a study of T cells in Graves' hyperthyroidism and ophthalmopathy. TCR beta CDR3 sequences were amplified from RNA transcripts. TCR CDR3 regions were first amplified by RT-PCR with HTBI primers. TCRdb processed the multiplex PCR reads anew with MiXCR; each CDR3 protein has one entry. In the table there are about 320,000 distinct CDR3 sequences, 16% of which are singletons. This clonotype has ten or more counts. The germline V gene has CDR1 SNHLY and CDR2 FYNNEI. J was trimmed by 4 bases and V by 6 bases; bases with no gene match: 11. This CDR3 region has 17 residues.

The V and J genes are TRBV2 and TRBJ2-1, with TRBD2 matching 11 bases. The source is a young man with Graves' hyperthyroidism. The sample was blood. The CDR3 loop reads CASRVGLADPSYNEQFF. Here the CDR3 DNA reads TGTGCCAGCAGGGTGGGACTAGCGGACCCCTCTTACAATGAGCAGTTCTTC.